The rows below give T cell receptor beta chains drawn from one sample of a study of T cells after yellow fever vaccination. TCRdb itself ran the 5' RACE reads through MiXCR, one entry per CDR3 protein. The table lists 80,000 to 100,000 distinct CDR3 sequences, about 6% of them singletons. The specimen comprised CD8+ T cells sorted from PBMCs, sampled 10 days after the yellow fever booster vaccination. These receptors were collected from a young man who received the YFV17D yellow fever vaccine. The CDR3 runs from the conserved cysteine through the conserved F or W. The D gene is left open where the match is weak. Clone sizes are given selectively: once, few, many, or a class where the clone is expanded.

cdr3_aa,cdr3_nt,v_call,clone_size,d_call,j_call,cdr3_length
CAGTSGGGYYGYTF,TGTGCCGGAACCTCCGGGGGCGGTTACTATGGCTACACCTTC,TRBV30,few,.,TRBJ1-2,14
CASSQGIPNNEQFF,TGCGCCAGCAGCCAAGGTATCCCCAACAATGAGCAGTTCTTC,TRBV4-3,.,.,TRBJ2-1,14
CASSPELAGEGETQYF,TGTGCCAGCAGCCCCGAACTAGCGGGGGAGGGAGAGACCCAGTACTTC,TRBV7-7,few,TRBD2,TRBJ2-5,16
CASRGIPDRLAKNIQYF,TGTGCCAGCAGGGGGATCCCTGACCGATTAGCCAAAAACATTCAGTACTTC,TRBV6-6,.,.,TRBJ2-4,17
CASSLGPGTDTQYF,TGTGCCAGCAGCTTAGGCCCAGGGACAGATACGCAGTATTTT,TRBV7-9,many,.,TRBJ2-3,14
CASSHLQSSGANVLTF,TGTGCCAGCAGCCATCTCCAGAGCTCTGGGGCCAACGTCCTGACTTTC,TRBV3-1,few,.,TRBJ2-6,16
CASTGLAGNYNEQFF,TGTGCCAGTACGGGGCTAGCGGGAAACTACAATGAGCAGTTCTTC,TRBV6-5,.,TRBD2,TRBJ2-1,15
CASRQGGGELFF,TGCGCCAGCAGACAGGGGGGCGGGGAGCTGTTTTTT,TRBV4-1,few,TRBD1,TRBJ2-2,12
CASSPRDEQFF,TGTGCCAGCAGCCCCCGGGATGAGCAGTTCTTC,TRBV12-3/TRBV12-4,many,.,TRBJ2-1,11
CASSPLGTGIVEQFF,TGCGCCAGCAGCCCTCTAGGGACAGGCATAGTTGAGCAGTTCTTC,TRBV4-1,many,TRBD1,TRBJ2-1,15
CASSLTLAGGGNEQFF,TGTGCCAGCAGCTTGACACTAGCGGGGGGCGGGAATGAGCAGTTCTTC,TRBV7-2,many,TRBD2,TRBJ2-1,16